This is a list of T cell receptor beta chains from one sample in a study of blood T cell repertoires in COVID-19. Profiled with immunoSEQ multiplex PCR; TCRdb holds only in-frame clones, not every one. The table has roughly 150,000 clones, about 80% seen once. Sequencing was performed on peripheral blood. Receptors were obtained from a man in his 70s with active or convalescent COVID-19. CDR3s include the opening cysteine and the closing phenylalanine or tryptophan. A D gene is named only where the DNA matches it firmly. Clone sizes are given selectively: once, few, many, or a class where the clone is expanded.

J gene: TRBJ2-7
V gene: TRBV11-2
D gene: .
CDR3 length: 13
clone size: .
CDR3 protein: CASSLTTGNEQYF
CDR3 DNA: TGTGCCAGCAGCCTCACGACAGGAAACGAGCAGTACTTC

J gene: TRBJ1-1
V gene: TRBV11-2
D gene: .
CDR3 length: 14
clone size: once
CDR3 protein: CASSLVGGGTEAFF
CDR3 DNA: TGTGCCAGCAGCTTAGTTGGGGGAGGCACTGAAGCTTTCTTT

J gene: TRBJ2-5
V gene: TRBV9
D gene: .
CDR3 length: 14
clone size: .
CDR3 protein: CASSVGQAGETQYF
CDR3 DNA: TGTGCCAGCAGCGTAGGTCAGGCAGGAGAGACCCAGTACTTC

J gene: TRBJ1-2
V gene: TRBV9
D gene: .
CDR3 length: 13
clone size: .
CDR3 protein: CASSATQRLGYTF
CDR3 DNA: TGTGCCAGCAGCGCGACCCAGAGGCTTGGCTACACCTTC

J gene: TRBJ1-5
V gene: TRBV27
D gene: TRBD1
CDR3 length: 16
clone size: .
CDR3 protein: CASRALDRGGSQPQHF
CDR3 DNA: TGTGCCAGCAGAGCCCTAGACAGGGGTGGGAGTCAGCCCCAGCATTTT

J gene: TRBJ1-5
V gene: TRBV18
D gene: .
CDR3 length: 14
clone size: .
CDR3 protein: CASSPVGRQQPQHF
CDR3 DNA: TGTGCCAGCTCACCAGTGGGCAGACAACAGCCCCAGCATTTT

J gene: TRBJ2-4
V gene: TRBV12-5
D gene: .
CDR3 length: 14
clone size: .
CDR3 protein: CASGLLQGGNIQYF
CDR3 DNA: TGTGCTAGTGGTTTGTTGCAGGGGGGAAACATTCAGTACTTC

J gene: TRBJ1-4
V gene: TRBV7-2
D gene: .
CDR3 length: 14
clone size: .
CDR3 protein: CASSLVWSDENLFF
CDR3 DNA: TGTGCCAGCAGCTTAGTGTGGTCTGATGAGAACCTGTTTTTT

J gene: TRBJ1-2
V gene: TRBV3-1/TRBV3-2
D gene: .
CDR3 length: 14
clone size: few
CDR3 protein: CASSPRAGSYGYTF
CDR3 DNA: TGTGCCAGCAGCCCAAGGGCGGGGAGCTATGGCTACACCTTC

J gene: TRBJ1-1
V gene: TRBV2
D gene: .
CDR3 length: 14
clone size: .
CDR3 protein: CARHYGPENTEAFF
CDR3 DNA: TGTGCGAGACATTACGGCCCGGAGAACACTGAAGCTTTCTTT

J gene: TRBJ1-3
V gene: TRBV5-4
D gene: .
CDR3 length: 14
clone size: few
CDR3 protein: CASSTRTGVNTIYF
CDR3 DNA: TGTGCCAGCAGCACGAGGACGGGGGTAAACACCATATATTTT

J gene: TRBJ1-5
V gene: TRBV21-1
D gene: .
CDR3 length: 15
clone size: .
CDR3 protein: CASSPRQGRLQPQHF
CDR3 DNA: TGTGCCAGCAGCCCCAGACAGGGGAGATTACAGCCCCAGCATTTT

J gene: TRBJ1-5
V gene: TRBV28
D gene: .
CDR3 length: 12
clone size: .
CDR3 protein: CAITRGVQPQHF
CDR3 DNA: TGTGCCATCACCAGGGGCGTTCAGCCCCAGCATTTT

J gene: TRBJ2-6
V gene: TRBV4-3
D gene: .
CDR3 length: 17
clone size: once
CDR3 protein: CASSQDVRNSGANVLTF
CDR3 DNA: TGCGCCAGCAGCCAAGATGTGCGGAACTCTGGGGCCAACGTCCTGACTTTC

J gene: TRBJ2-7
V gene: TRBV18
D gene: TRBD1
CDR3 length: 14
clone size: .
CDR3 protein: CASSPNRGDYEQYF
CDR3 DNA: TGTGCCAGCTCACCGAACAGGGGCGATTACGAGCAGTACTTC

J gene: TRBJ2-5
V gene: TRBV28
D gene: TRBD1
CDR3 length: 16
clone size: .
CDR3 protein: CASSLGSGTGEETQYF
CDR3 DNA: TGTGCCAGCAGTTTAGGATCCGGGACAGGCGAGGAGACCCAGTACTTC

J gene: TRBJ1-6
V gene: TRBV30
D gene: .
CDR3 length: 12
clone size: .
CDR3 protein: CAWSGSSGPLHF
CDR3 DNA: TGTGCCTGGAGTGGGTCTTCGGGTCCCCTCCACTTT

J gene: TRBJ2-7
V gene: TRBV7-9
D gene: .
CDR3 length: 14
clone size: .
CDR3 protein: CASSLARGRDEQYF
CDR3 DNA: TGTGCCAGCAGCTTAGCCAGGGGCAGGGACGAGCAGTACTTC

J gene: TRBJ1-5
V gene: TRBV6-5
D gene: .
CDR3 length: 13
clone size: few
CDR3 protein: CASSWESDQPQHF
CDR3 DNA: TGTGCCAGCAGTTGGGAGTCCGATCAGCCCCAGCATTTT

J gene: TRBJ2-5
V gene: TRBV14
D gene: .
CDR3 length: 15
clone size: .
CDR3 protein: CASSQGTPIQETQYF
CDR3 DNA: TGTGCCAGCAGCCAAGGGACACCGATCCAAGAGACCCAGTACTTC

J gene: TRBJ2-3
V gene: TRBV7-2
D gene: .
CDR3 length: 15
clone size: .
CDR3 protein: CASSSWTALTDTQYF
CDR3 DNA: TGTGCCAGCAGCTCCTGGACAGCCCTCACAGATACGCAGTATTTT

J gene: TRBJ1-5
V gene: TRBV18
D gene: .
CDR3 length: 13
clone size: .
CDR3 protein: CASSGGEGQPQHF
CDR3 DNA: TGTGCCAGCTCCGGGGGGGAGGGTCAGCCCCAGCATTTT

J gene: TRBJ1-6
V gene: TRBV7-3
D gene: .
CDR3 length: 15
clone size: .
CDR3 protein: CASSLRPGGDSPLHF
CDR3 DNA: TGTGCCAGCAGCTTAAGACCGGGAGGGGATTCACCCCTCCACTTT

J gene: TRBJ2-7
V gene: TRBV4-3
D gene: .
CDR3 length: 14
clone size: .
CDR3 protein: CASSQEGQSYEQYF
CDR3 DNA: TGCGCCAGCAGCCAAGAAGGACAGTCCTACGAGCAGTACTTC

J gene: TRBJ2-2
V gene: TRBV6-2/TRBV6-3
D gene: .
CDR3 length: 12
clone size: .
CDR3 protein: CASSYGPGELFF
CDR3 DNA: TGTGCCAGCAGTTACGGCCCCGGGGAGCTGTTTTTT

J gene: TRBJ1-2
V gene: TRBV7-2
D gene: TRBD1
CDR3 length: 14
clone size: .
CDR3 protein: CASSPGTGRYGYTF
CDR3 DNA: TGTGCCAGCAGCCCCGGGACAGGGCGCTATGGCTACACCTTC

J gene: TRBJ1-6
V gene: TRBV7-9
D gene: TRBD1
CDR3 length: 14
clone size: .
CDR3 protein: CASSLGTVNSPLHF
CDR3 DNA: TGTGCCAGCAGTCTCGGGACAGTGAATTCACCCCTCCACTTT

J gene: TRBJ2-1
V gene: TRBV6-5
D gene: TRBD2
CDR3 length: 14
clone size: .
CDR3 protein: CASKSPAGVGEQFF
CDR3 DNA: TGTGCCAGCAAGAGCCCAGCGGGGGTTGGTGAGCAGTTCTTC

J gene: TRBJ2-5
V gene: TRBV6-4
D gene: TRBD1
CDR3 length: 15
clone size: .
CDR3 protein: CASSMTGDPQETQYF
CDR3 DNA: TGTGCCAGCAGCATGACAGGGGATCCGCAAGAGACCCAGTACTTC

J gene: TRBJ2-7
V gene: TRBV2
D gene: TRBD2
CDR3 length: 13
clone size: .
CDR3 protein: CATTPGGLYEQYF
CDR3 DNA: TGTGCCACCACCCCGGGGGGACTATACGAGCAGTACTTC

J gene: TRBJ2-7
V gene: TRBV6-2/TRBV6-3
D gene: .
CDR3 length: 13
clone size: .
CDR3 protein: CASSDYGSGEQYF
CDR3 DNA: TGTGCCAGCAGTGACTATGGCTCGGGCGAGCAGTACTTC

J gene: TRBJ2-5
V gene: TRBV5-1
D gene: TRBD2
CDR3 length: 15
clone size: .
CDR3 protein: CASSLLAGGQETQYF
CDR3 DNA: TGCGCCAGCAGCTTGCTAGCGGGGGGCCAAGAGACCCAGTACTTC

J gene: TRBJ2-7
V gene: TRBV6-4
D gene: TRBD1
CDR3 length: 13
clone size: .
CDR3 protein: CASSGQDTYEQYF
CDR3 DNA: TGTGCCAGCAGCGGACAGGATACCTACGAGCAGTACTTC

J gene: TRBJ1-6
V gene: TRBV29-1
D gene: .
CDR3 length: 14
clone size: .
CDR3 protein: CSVVLGGNNSPLHF
CDR3 DNA: TGCAGCGTTGTTTTGGGAGGAAATAATTCACCCCTCCACTTT

J gene: TRBJ1-2
V gene: TRBV9
D gene: .
CDR3 length: 14
clone size: .
CDR3 protein: CASSVVGGGAGYTF
CDR3 DNA: TGTGCCAGCAGCGTAGTGGGCGGGGGAGCTGGCTACACCTTC

J gene: TRBJ1-2
V gene: TRBV5-1
D gene: .
CDR3 length: 14
clone size: once
CDR3 protein: CASQRGTEGYGYTF
CDR3 DNA: TGCGCCAGCCAGCGGGGCACCGAGGGCTATGGCTACACCTTC

J gene: TRBJ1-2
V gene: TRBV30
D gene: .
CDR3 length: 12
clone size: .
CDR3 protein: CAWSGTAYGYTF
CDR3 DNA: TGTGCCTGGAGTGGGACAGCCTATGGCTACACCTTC

J gene: TRBJ1-6
V gene: TRBV7-2
D gene: .
CDR3 length: 14
clone size: once
CDR3 protein: CASSSTSFFSPLHF
CDR3 DNA: TGTGCCAGCAGTTCTACTTCATTTTTTTCACCCCTCCACTTT

J gene: TRBJ1-5
V gene: TRBV12-3/TRBV12-4
D gene: .
CDR3 length: 13
clone size: .
CDR3 protein: CASSQVGAQPQHF
CDR3 DNA: TGTGCCAGCAGTCAAGTAGGGGCTCAGCCCCAGCATTTT

J gene: TRBJ2-6
V gene: TRBV10-1
D gene: TRBD2
CDR3 length: 20
clone size: .
CDR3 protein: CASSESGSGRFSSGANVLTF
CDR3 DNA: TGCGCCAGCAGTGAGTCGGGTAGCGGGAGGTTTAGCTCTGGGGCCAACGTCCTGACTTTC

J gene: TRBJ2-7
V gene: TRBV10-2
D gene: .
CDR3 length: 17
clone size: .
CDR3 protein: CASSEPKVWAQNYEQYF
CDR3 DNA: TGCGCCAGCAGTGAGCCCAAAGTTTGGGCGCAAAACTACGAGCAGTACTTC

J gene: TRBJ1-4
V gene: TRBV5-1
D gene: TRBD1
CDR3 length: 15
clone size: .
CDR3 protein: CASSSQGGGAEKLFF
CDR3 DNA: TGCGCCAGCAGTTCGCAGGGGGGTGGAGCTGAAAAACTGTTTTTT

J gene: TRBJ2-2
V gene: TRBV3-1/TRBV3-2
D gene: .
CDR3 length: 18
clone size: .
CDR3 protein: CASSQGGRARVGTGELFF
CDR3 DNA: TGTGCCAGCAGCCAAGGAGGAAGGGCCAGGGTTGGCACCGGGGAGCTGTTTTTT

J gene: TRBJ2-1
V gene: TRBV4-3
D gene: TRBD1
CDR3 length: 17
clone size: .
CDR3 protein: CASSQTWDRGSYNEQFF
CDR3 DNA: TGCGCCAGCAGCCAAACATGGGACAGGGGCTCCTACAATGAGCAGTTCTTC

J gene: TRBJ2-1
V gene: TRBV7-2
D gene: TRBD2
CDR3 length: 17
clone size: .
CDR3 protein: CASSLRTSGRSYNEQFF
CDR3 DNA: TGTGCCAGCAGCCTACGGACTAGCGGGCGATCCTACAATGAGCAGTTCTTC

J gene: TRBJ2-1
V gene: TRBV7-2
D gene: TRBD2
CDR3 length: 15
clone size: .
CDR3 protein: CASSLKREAYNEQFF
CDR3 DNA: TGTGCCAGCAGTCTCAAGCGGGAGGCTTACAATGAGCAGTTCTTC

J gene: TRBJ2-3
V gene: TRBV4-3
D gene: TRBD1
CDR3 length: 17
clone size: .
CDR3 protein: CASSQDHRDRVLDTQYF
CDR3 DNA: TGCGCCAGCAGCCAAGACCACCGGGACAGGGTTTTAGATACGCAGTATTTT